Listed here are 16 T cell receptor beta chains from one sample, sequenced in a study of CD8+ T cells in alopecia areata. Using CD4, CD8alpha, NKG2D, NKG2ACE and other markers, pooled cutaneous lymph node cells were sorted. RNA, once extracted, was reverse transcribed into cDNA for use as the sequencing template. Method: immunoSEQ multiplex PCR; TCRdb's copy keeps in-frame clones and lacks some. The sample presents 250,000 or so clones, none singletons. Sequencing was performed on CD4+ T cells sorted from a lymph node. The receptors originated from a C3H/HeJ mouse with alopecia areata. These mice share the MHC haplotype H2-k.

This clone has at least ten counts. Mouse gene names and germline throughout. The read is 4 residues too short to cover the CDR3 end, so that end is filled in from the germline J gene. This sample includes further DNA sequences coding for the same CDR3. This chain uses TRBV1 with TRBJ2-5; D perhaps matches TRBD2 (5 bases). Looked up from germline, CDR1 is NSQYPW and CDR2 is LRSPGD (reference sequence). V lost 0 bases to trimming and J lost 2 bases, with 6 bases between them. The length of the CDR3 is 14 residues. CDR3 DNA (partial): TGCACCTGCAGTGCAGATCTGGGCCAAGAC. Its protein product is CTCSADLGQD. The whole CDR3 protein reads CTCSADLGQDTQYF. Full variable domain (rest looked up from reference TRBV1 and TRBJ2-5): VTLLEQNPRWRLVPRGQAVNLRCILKNSQYPWMSWYQQDLQKQLQWLFTLRSPGDKEVKSLPGADYLATRVTDTELRLQVANMSQGRTLYCTCSADLGQDTQYFGPGTRLLVL.

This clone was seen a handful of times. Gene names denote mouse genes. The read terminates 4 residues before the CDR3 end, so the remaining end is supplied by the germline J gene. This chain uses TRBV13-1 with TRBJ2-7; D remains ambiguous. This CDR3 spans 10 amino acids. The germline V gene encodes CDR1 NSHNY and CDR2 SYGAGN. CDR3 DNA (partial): TGTGCCAGCAGTCAGTAT. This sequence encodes CASSQY. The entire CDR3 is CASSQYEQYF.

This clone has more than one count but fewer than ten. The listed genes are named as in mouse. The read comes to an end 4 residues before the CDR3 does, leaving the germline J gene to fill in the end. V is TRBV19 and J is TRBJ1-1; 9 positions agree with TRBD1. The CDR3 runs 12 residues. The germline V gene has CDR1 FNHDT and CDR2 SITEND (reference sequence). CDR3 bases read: TGTGCAAAGGGACAGGGGAACACA. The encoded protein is CAKGQGNT. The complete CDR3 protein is CAKGQGNTEVFF.

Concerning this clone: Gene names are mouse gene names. CDR3 DNA (partial): TGTGCCAGCAGTGGCGGACTGGTCAGTCAAAAC. This codes for CASSGGLVSQN. The entire CDR3 protein is CASSGGLVSQNTLYF. The gene calls are TRBV13-1 and TRBJ2-4; 7 bases are shared with TRBD2. Coverage ceases 4 residues before the CDR3 finishes, and the germline J gene fills in the end. The trim removed 3 bases at V and 0 bases at J, leaving 4 bases unmatched. The CDR3 totals 15 residues. Germline V gene sequence: CDR1 NSHNY, CDR2 SYGAGN.

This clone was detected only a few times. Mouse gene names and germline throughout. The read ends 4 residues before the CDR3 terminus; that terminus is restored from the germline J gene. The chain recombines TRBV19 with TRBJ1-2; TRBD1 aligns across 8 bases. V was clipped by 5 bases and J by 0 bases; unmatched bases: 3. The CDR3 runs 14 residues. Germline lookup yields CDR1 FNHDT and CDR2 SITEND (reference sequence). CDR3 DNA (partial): TGTGCCAGCAGAAAGACAGGGGCAAACTCC. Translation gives CASRKTGANS. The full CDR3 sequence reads CASRKTGANSDYTF. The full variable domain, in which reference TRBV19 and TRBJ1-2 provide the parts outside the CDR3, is GGIITQTPKFLIGQEGQKLTLKCQQNFNHDTMYWYRQDSGKGLRLIYYSITENDLQKGDLSEGYDASREKKSSFSLTVTSAQKNEMAVFLCASRKTGANSDYTFGSGTRLLVI.

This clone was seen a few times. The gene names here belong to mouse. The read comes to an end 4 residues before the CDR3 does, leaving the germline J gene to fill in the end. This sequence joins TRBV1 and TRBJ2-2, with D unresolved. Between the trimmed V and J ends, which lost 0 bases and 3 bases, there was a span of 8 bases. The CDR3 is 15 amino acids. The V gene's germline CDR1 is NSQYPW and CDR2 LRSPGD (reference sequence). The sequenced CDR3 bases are TGCACCTGCAGTGCAGATGACACATACACCGGG. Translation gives CTCSADDTYTG. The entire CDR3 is CTCSADDTYTGQLYF.

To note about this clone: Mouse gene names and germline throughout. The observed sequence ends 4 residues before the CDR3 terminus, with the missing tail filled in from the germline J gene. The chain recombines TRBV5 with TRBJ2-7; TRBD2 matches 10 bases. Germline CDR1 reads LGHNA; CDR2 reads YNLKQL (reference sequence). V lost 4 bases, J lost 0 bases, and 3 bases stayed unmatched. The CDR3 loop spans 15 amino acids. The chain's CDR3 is CASSPHWGGSYEQYF. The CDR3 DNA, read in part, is TGTGCCAGCAGCCCCCACTGGGGGGGCTCCTAT.

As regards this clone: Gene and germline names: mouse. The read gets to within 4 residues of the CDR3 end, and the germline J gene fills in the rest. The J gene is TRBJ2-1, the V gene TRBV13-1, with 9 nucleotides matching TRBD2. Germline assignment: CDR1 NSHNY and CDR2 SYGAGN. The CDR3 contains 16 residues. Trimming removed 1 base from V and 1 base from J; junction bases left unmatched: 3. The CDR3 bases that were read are TGTGCCAGCAGTGATCTGGGGGGGAAGAACTATGCT. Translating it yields CASSDLGGKNYA. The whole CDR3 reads CASSDLGGKNYAEQFF.

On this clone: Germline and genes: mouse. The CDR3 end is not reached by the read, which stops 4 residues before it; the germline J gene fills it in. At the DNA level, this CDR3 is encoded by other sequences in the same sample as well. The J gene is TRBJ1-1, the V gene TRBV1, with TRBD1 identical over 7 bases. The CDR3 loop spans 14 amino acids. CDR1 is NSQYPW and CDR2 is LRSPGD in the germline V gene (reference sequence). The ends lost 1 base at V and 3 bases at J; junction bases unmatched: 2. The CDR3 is CTCSAGQGDTEVFF. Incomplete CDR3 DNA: TGCACCTGCAGTGCAGGACAGGGTGACACA.

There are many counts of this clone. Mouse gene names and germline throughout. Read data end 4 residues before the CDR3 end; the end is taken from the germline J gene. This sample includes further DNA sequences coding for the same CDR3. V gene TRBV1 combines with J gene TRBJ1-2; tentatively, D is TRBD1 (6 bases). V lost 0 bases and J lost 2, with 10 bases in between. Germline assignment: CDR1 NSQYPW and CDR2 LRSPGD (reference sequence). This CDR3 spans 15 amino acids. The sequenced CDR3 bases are TGCACCTGCAGTGCAGATAGGCAGGGGAACTCC. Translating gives CTCSADRQGNS. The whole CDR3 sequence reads CTCSADRQGNSDYTF.

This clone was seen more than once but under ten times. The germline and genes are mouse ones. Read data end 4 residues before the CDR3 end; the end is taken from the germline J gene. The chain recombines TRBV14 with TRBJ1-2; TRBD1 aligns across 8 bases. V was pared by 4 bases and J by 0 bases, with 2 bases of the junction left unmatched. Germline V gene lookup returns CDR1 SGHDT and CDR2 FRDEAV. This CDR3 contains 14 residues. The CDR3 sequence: CASSPGGANSDYTF. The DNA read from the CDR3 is TGTGCCAGCAGTCCAGGGGGCGCAAACTCC.

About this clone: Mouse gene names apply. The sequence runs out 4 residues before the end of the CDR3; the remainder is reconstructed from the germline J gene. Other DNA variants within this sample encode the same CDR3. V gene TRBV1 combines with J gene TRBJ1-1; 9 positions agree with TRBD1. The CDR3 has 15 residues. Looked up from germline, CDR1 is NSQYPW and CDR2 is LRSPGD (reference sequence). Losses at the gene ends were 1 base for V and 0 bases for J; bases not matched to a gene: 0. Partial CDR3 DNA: TGCACCTGCAGTGCAGGGACAGGGGCAAACACA. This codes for CTCSAGTGANT. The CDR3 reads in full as CTCSAGTGANTEVFF.

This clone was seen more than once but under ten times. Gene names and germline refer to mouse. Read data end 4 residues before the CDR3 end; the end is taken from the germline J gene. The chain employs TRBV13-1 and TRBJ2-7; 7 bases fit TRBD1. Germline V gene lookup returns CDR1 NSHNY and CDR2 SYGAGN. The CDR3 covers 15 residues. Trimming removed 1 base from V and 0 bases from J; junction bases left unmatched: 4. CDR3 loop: CASSDPGQSSYEQYF. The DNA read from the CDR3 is TGTGCCAGCAGTGATCCGGGACAGAGCTCCTAT.

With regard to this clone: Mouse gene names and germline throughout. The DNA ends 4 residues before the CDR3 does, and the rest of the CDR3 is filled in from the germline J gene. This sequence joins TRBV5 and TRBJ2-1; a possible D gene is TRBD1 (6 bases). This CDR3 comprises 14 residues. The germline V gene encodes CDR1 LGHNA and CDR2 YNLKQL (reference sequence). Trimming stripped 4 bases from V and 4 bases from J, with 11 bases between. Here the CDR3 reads CASSPPGAYAEQFF. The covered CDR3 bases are TGTGCCAGCAGCCCCCCAGGGGCTTATGCT.

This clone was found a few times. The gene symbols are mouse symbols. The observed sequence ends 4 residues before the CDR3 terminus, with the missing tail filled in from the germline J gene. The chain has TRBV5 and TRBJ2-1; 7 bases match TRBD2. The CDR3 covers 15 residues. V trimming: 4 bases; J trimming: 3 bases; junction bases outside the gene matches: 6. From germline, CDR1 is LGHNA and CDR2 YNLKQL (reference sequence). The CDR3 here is CASSPLWGIYAEQFF. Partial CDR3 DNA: TGTGCCAGCAGCCCCCTCTGGGGGATCTATGCT.

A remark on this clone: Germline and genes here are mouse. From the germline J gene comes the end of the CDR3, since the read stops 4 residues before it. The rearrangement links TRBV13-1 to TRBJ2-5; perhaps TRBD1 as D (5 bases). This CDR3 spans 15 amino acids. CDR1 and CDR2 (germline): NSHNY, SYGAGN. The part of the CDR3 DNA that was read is TGTGCCAGCAGTGAGAGCGCCCAGGGCTGGGAC. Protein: CASSESAQGWD. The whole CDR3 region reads CASSESAQGWDTQYF.